The 7 T cell receptor beta chains in this list originate from one sample, sequenced in a study of blood T cell repertoires in COVID-19. Only in-frame clones appear in the TCRdb table, and some are missing; sequencing was by immunoSEQ multiplex PCR. The sample lists 380,000 or so clones, roughly 90% occurring once. Material: peripheral blood. These receptors all stem from a man aged 35 to 55 with acute or convalescent COVID-19.

The chain couples TRBV7-9 to TRBJ1-2, with D hard to call. Trimming left V 8 bases short and J 2 bases short, with 9 bases between. The germline CDR1 and CDR2 sequences are SEHNR and FQNEAQ (reference sequence). The CDR3 loop spans 12 amino acids. CDR3 coding DNA: TGTGCCAGCCGAGGTGGAAACTATGGCTACACCTTC. Protein: CASRGGNYGYTF.

J is TRBJ1-1 and V is TRBV11-2; tentative D call: TRBD1 (6 bases). The V end was cut by 2 bases, the J end by 12 bases, with 13 bases between. CDR1 and CDR2 from the germline V gene are SGHAT and FQNNGV. The CDR3 covers 12 residues. CDR3 nucleotides: TGTGCCAGCAGCTTAAGTGGCAGGGACACTTTCTTT. Translated: CASSLSGRDTFF.

V gene TRBV28 combines with J gene TRBJ1-2; the D gene is possibly TRBD1 (5 bases). Germline CDR1 MDHEN, CDR2 SYDVKM. Trimming removed 4 bases at V and 2 bases at J, with 8 bases between. The CDR3 extends over 13 amino acids. CDR3 region: CASSSSGNYGYTF. CDR3 in DNA: TGTGCCAGCAGTTCATCAGGGAACTATGGCTACACCTTC.

V is TRBV30 and J is TRBJ2-1; tentatively, D is TRBD2 (5 bases). The germline V gene has CDR1 GTSNPN and CDR2 SVGIG (reference sequence). V lost 5 bases, J lost 0 bases, and 11 bases lay in between. The CDR3 spans 14 residues. Here the CDR3 reads CAWFSGSSYNEQFF. CDR3 nucleotide sequence: TGTGCCTGGTTCAGCGGTAGCTCCTACAATGAGCAGTTCTTC.

The gene calls are TRBV12-3 or TRBV12-4 and TRBJ1-2; no firm D call. The CDR3 sequence is 13 residues long. V was clipped by 3 bases and J by 8 bases, with 13 bases between them. The CDR3 here is CASSFADVSGYTF. In DNA, the CDR3 is TGTGCCAGCAGTTTCGCCGATGTTAGCGGCTACACCTTC.

The DNA of the CDR3 is TGTGCCAGCAGCTCGGACAGGGGGCGATTGGAGTACTTC. It codes for CASSSDRGRLEYF. This chain joins TRBV5-6 and TRBJ2-7; 11 bases agree with TRBD1. J was trimmed by 11 bases and V by 3 bases; bases with no gene match: 7. This CDR3 spans 13 amino acids. The germline V gene has CDR1 SGHDT and CDR2 YYEEEE.

V and J are TRBV18 and TRBJ2-1; TRBD2 is a possible D gene (5 bases). V was clipped by 2 bases and J by 6 bases, with 20 bases between them. CDR3 length: 17 residues. Germline CDR1 is KGHSH and CDR2 is LQKENI. The chain's CDR3 is CASSPTSLGLLPNEQFF. The DNA of the CDR3 is TGTGCCAGCTCACCAACTAGTTTAGGGTTACTCCCCAATGAGCAGTTCTTC.